This T cell receptor beta chain was observed in a study of shared T cell receptors in the human thymus. Only in-frame clones appear in the TCRdb table, and some are missing; sequencing was by immunoSEQ multiplex PCR. The sample consists of about 380,000 clones, about 95% of them appearing once. The germline CDR1 and CDR2 sequences are SGHDN and FVKESK. This CDR3 is 16 amino acids long. V shed 5 bases and J 3 bases; nucleotides not matched to a gene: 12. The V gene is TRBV14, the J gene TRBJ2-5; 7 nucleotides line up with TRBD1. The sample consisted of thymocytes. The receptor comes from a human donor. This CDR3 reads CASSSRRDRRKETQYF. The CDR3 DNA reads TGTGCCAGCAGCTCACGTCGGGACAGAAGAAAAGAGACCCAGTACTTC.